What follows describes a single T cell receptor (beta chain). Its target is not known. V shed 3 bases and J shed 8 bases, with 11 bases lying between them. This CDR3 spans 12 amino acids. Germline CDR1 reads SQVTM; CDR2 reads ANQGSEA. PCR involved 60 Vbeta and 13 Jbeta primers. Clones were sequenced by immunoSEQ multiplex PCR, and TCRdb holds only the in-frame ones, with some missing. The sample contains roughly 140,000 clones, around 79% of which appear only once. The sample is drawn from a study of cytomegalovirus exposure and HLA in healthy donors. Study details: Earlier, 110 million or so unique TCR beta sequences were recovered from about 170 million T cells by an analysis. Study conclusions and caveats: It was reportedly the case that the classifier diagnosed cytomegalovirus status with high specificity and sensitivity. The investigators catalogued 150 to 200 TCR beta chains as cytomegalovirus-associated.

The chain employs TRBV29-1 and TRBJ2-1; D remains ambiguous. This receptor was identified in a man between 40 and 49 years old in good health and CMV-seropositive. The source material was PBMCs. The CDR3 here is CSVEYRVYEQFF. As DNA, the CDR3 is TGCAGCGTTGAGTATCGGGTATATGAGCAGTTCTTC.